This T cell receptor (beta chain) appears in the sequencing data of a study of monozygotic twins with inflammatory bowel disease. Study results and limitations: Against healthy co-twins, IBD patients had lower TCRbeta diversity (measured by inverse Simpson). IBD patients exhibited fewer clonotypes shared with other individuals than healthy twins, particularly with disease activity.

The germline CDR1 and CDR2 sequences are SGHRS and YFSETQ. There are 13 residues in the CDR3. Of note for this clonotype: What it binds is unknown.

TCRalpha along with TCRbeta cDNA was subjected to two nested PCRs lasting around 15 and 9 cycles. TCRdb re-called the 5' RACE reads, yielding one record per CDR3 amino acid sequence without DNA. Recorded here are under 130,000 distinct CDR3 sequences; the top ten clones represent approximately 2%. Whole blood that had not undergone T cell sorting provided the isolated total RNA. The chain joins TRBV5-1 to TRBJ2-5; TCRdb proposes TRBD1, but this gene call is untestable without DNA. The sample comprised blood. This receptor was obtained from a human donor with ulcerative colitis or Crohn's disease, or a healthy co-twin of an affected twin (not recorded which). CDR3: CASSWTAEETQYF.